A single sample gave rise to the 25 T cell receptor beta chains below, sequenced in a study of CD8+ T cells in alopecia areata. It was cDNA, reverse transcribed from extracted RNA, that served as the sequencing template. Profiled with immunoSEQ multiplex PCR; TCRdb holds only in-frame clones, not every one. The data show under 350,000 clones, with none appearing a single time. Pooled cutaneous lymph node cells were sorted using CD4, CD8alpha, NKG2D, NKG2ACE and other markers. The sequenced sample consisted of CD4+ T cells sorted from a lymph node. The source of these receptors is a C3H/HeJ mouse with alopecia areata. The strain's MHC type: H2-k.

The table lists this clone with a few counts. Gene names follow the mouse nomenclature. The missing CDR3 end, 4 residues past where the read stops, is filled in from the germline J gene. The chain recombines TRBV1 with TRBJ1-1, with 9 bases lining up with TRBD1. Germline V gene lookup returns CDR1 NSQYPW and CDR2 LRSPGD (reference sequence). Germline trimming cut 0 bases from V and 3 bases from J; bases unmatched to any gene: 8. This CDR3 region has 17 residues. The CDR3 bases that were read are TGCACCTGCAGTGCAGAGACACCGGGACAGGGAGACACA. This encodes CTCSAETPGQGDT. The complete CDR3 reads CTCSAETPGQGDTEVFF.

A note on this clone: The germline and genes are mouse ones. The sequenced CDR3 bases are TGTGCCAGCAGTGCTCCGGGACAAATCTAT. This sequence encodes CASSAPGQIY. In full, the CDR3 reads CASSAPGQIYEQYF. The V and J genes are TRBV13-1 and TRBJ2-7, with D perhaps TRBD1 (6 bases). The CDR3 goes on 4 residues after the read ends, and that part is filled in from the germline J gene. Germline values: CDR1 NSHNY, CDR2 SYGAGN. Trimming removed 3 bases at V and 3 bases at J, with 13 bases between. The CDR3 contains 14 residues.

A word on this clone: The listed genes are named as in mouse. The read halts 4 residues ahead of the CDR3 end, with the missing end drawn from the germline J gene. This chain links TRBV1 with TRBJ2-2; 10 bases are a match to TRBD2. V shed 3 bases and J 0 bases; nucleotides not matched to a gene: 7. Germline CDR1 reads NSQYPW; CDR2 reads LRSPGD (reference sequence). The CDR3 sequence is 18 residues long. The sequenced part of the CDR3 DNA is TGCACCTGCAGTGCCCGGGACTGGGGCGCGACAAACACCGGG. Amino acids: CTCSARDWGATNTG. The whole CDR3 sequence is CTCSARDWGATNTGQLYF.

About this clone: Gene and germline names: mouse. The CDR3 end falls 3 residues outside the read, so it is completed with the germline J gene. V gene TRBV1 combines with J gene TRBJ1-6; TRBD1 matches 9 bases. TRBJ1-6 is designated an ORF whose function remains uncertain. Germline V CDR1 and CDR2: NSQYPW, LRSPGD (reference sequence). CDR3 length equals 14 residues. The V gene end was trimmed by 4 bases and the J gene end by 5 bases; junction bases not matched to a gene: 0. CDR3 sequence: CTCSGDRDNSPLYF. The sequenced CDR3 bases are TGCACCTGCAGTGGGGACAGGGATAATTCGCCC.

With regard to this clone: Gene names refer to mouse genes. The read falls 4 residues short of the CDR3 end, and the missing part is taken from the germline J gene. The chain couples TRBV5 to TRBJ1-2; 12 bases align to TRBD1. V shed 0 bases, J shed 4 bases, and the junction held 3 bases outside the gene matches. The length of the CDR3 is 16 residues. The germline V gene encodes CDR1 LGHNA and CDR2 YNLKQL (reference sequence). The CDR3 sequence: CASSQDGTGGFSDYTF. The sequenced part of the CDR3 DNA is TGTGCCAGCAGCCAAGATGGGACAGGGGGCTTCTCC.

This clone was found many times. Gene names are mouse gene names. The read is 4 residues too short to cover the CDR3 end, so that end is filled in from the germline J gene. The chain combines TRBV13-2 with TRBJ2-2, with TRBD2 identical over 8 bases. The V gene's germline CDR1 is NNHNN and CDR2 SYGAGS (reference sequence). The ends lost 1 base at V and 4 bases at J; junction bases unmatched: 3. The CDR3 consists of 15 residues. CDR3 DNA (partial): TGTGCCAGCGGTGATAGGGGGGGCGGCACCGGG. Translation: CASGDRGGGTG. The CDR3 in full is CASGDRGGGTGQLYF.

This clone has just a few counts. Mouse gene names apply. The read stops 4 residues short of the end of the CDR3; the missing end is completed from the germline J gene. The V and J genes are TRBV31 and TRBJ2-5; 7 bases align to TRBD2. The germline V gene has CDR1 GKSSPN and CDR2 SITVG. After removal of 0 bases from V and 0 bases from J, the junction contained 3 bases not matched to a gene. This CDR3 contains 15 residues. The CDR3 DNA, read in part, is TGTGCCTGGAGTCTAGCCTGGGGGAACCAAGAC. Its protein product is CAWSLAWGNQD. The entire CDR3 sequence reads CAWSLAWGNQDTQYF.

This clone was seen more than once but under ten times. Gene names are the mouse ones. The missing CDR3 end, 3 residues past where the read stops, is filled in from the germline J gene. This sequence joins TRBV13-2 and TRBJ1-6, with a weak D call TRBD1 (6 bases). TRBJ1-6 counts as an open reading frame of uncertain function. Germline CDR1 and CDR2: NNHNN and SYGAGS (reference sequence). CDR3 size: 14 residues. V lost 3 bases to trimming and J lost 7 bases, with 11 bases between them. The DNA read from the CDR3 is TGTGCCAGCGGTGCCCCGGGACAAAATTCGCCC. The encoded protein is CASGAPGQNSP. The whole CDR3 protein reads CASGAPGQNSPLYF.

This clone came up a few times. Germline and genes here are mouse. The read stops 4 residues short of the end of the CDR3; the missing end is completed from the germline J gene. This same CDR3 is encoded by further DNA sequences in the sample. This chain uses TRBV1 with TRBJ2-3; 8 nucleotides agree with TRBD2. CDR3 length equals 15 residues. Germline values: CDR1 NSQYPW, CDR2 LRSPGD (reference sequence). V trimming: 3 bases; J trimming: 1 base; junction bases outside the gene matches: 3. The CDR3 loop reads CTCSALGGGAETLYF. The part of the CDR3 DNA that was read is TGCACCTGCAGTGCTCTGGGGGGAGGTGCAGAA.

With regard to this clone: This may come from a read error, since a much larger clone is one base off. Gene names refer to mouse genes. The CDR3 end is not reached by the read, which stops 4 residues before it; the germline J gene fills it in. Other DNA sequences from this sample encode an identical CDR3 as well. This chain joins TRBV5 and TRBJ2-3, with D tentatively TRBD1 (6 bases). CDR1 and CDR2 from the germline V gene are LGHNA and YNLKQL (reference sequence). The CDR3 consists of 15 residues. V shed 4 bases and J shed 0 bases, with 11 bases lying between them. The CDR3 loop reads CASSPGTSSAETLYF. The sequenced CDR3 bases are TGTGCCAGCAGCCCAGGGACATCTAGTGCAGAA.

This clone was seen ten or more times. Germline and genes here are mouse. The read falls 4 residues short of the CDR3 end, and the missing part is taken from the germline J gene. The V gene is TRBV17, the J gene TRBJ2-2; possibly TRBD1 for D (6 bases). CDR1 and CDR2 (germline): MNHDT, YYDKIL. The CDR3 runs 16 residues. With 1 base removed from V and 1 base from J, the gap between germline ends came to 10 bases. Partial CDR3 DNA: TGTGCTAGCAGTAGAGCGGGACAAAAAAACACCGGG. Protein sequence: CASSRAGQKNTG. From start to end, the CDR3 is CASSRAGQKNTGQLYF.

About this clone itself: Gene names denote mouse genes. The CDR3 end falls 4 residues outside the read, so it is completed with the germline J gene. The chain couples TRBV17 to TRBJ2-1, with TRBD2 identical over 8 bases. CDR1 and CDR2 from the germline V gene are MNHDT and YYDKIL. V shed 1 base, J shed 3 bases, and the junction held 8 bases outside the gene matches. This CDR3 is 17 amino acids long. The covered CDR3 bases are TGTGCTAGCAGTAGAGCCCCCGGGGGGGCCTCCTATGCT. As protein: CASSRAPGGASYA. The entire CDR3 is CASSRAPGGASYAEQFF.

In the case of this clone: Genes and germline are mouse. The CDR3 is cut off 4 residues early in the read; its end comes from the germline J gene. The same CDR3 can be traced to other DNA sequences in this sample. The genes are TRBV19 and TRBJ2-7; D gene ambiguous. Germline V lookup: CDR1 FNHDT, CDR2 SITEND (reference sequence). The CDR3 covers 12 residues. Trimming pared 5 bases from V and 0 bases from J, leaving 6 bases between. CDR3 DNA, as far as it was read: TGTGCCAGCAGGCAGAGCTCCTAT. Its translation is CASRQSSY. Given in full, the CDR3 is CASRQSSYEQYF. Full variable domain (remainder filled in from reference TRBV19 and TRBJ2-7): GGIITQTPKFLIGQEGQKLTLKCQQNFNHDTMYWYRQDSGKGLRLIYYSITENDLQKGDLSEGYDASREKKSSFSLTVTSAQKNEMAVFLCASRQSSYEQYFGPGTRLTVL.

Comments on this clone: These gene names are mouse names. The DNA ends 4 residues before the CDR3 does, and the rest of the CDR3 is filled in from the germline J gene. The V and J genes are TRBV31 and TRBJ2-4; TRBD2 aligns across 8 bases. This CDR3 comprises 14 residues. Looked up from germline, CDR1 is GKSSPN and CDR2 is SITVG. The CDR3 is CAWSLGGGPNTLYF. The DNA read from the CDR3 is TGTGCCTGGAGTCTAGGGGGGGGGCCGAAC.

Notes on this clone: Gene names and germline match the mouse. The observed sequence ends 4 residues before the CDR3 terminus, with the missing tail filled in from the germline J gene. This chain links TRBV4 with TRBJ1-1, with 8 bases fitting TRBD1. The V gene end was trimmed by 5 bases and the J gene end by 2 bases; junction bases not matched to a gene: 4. CDR3 length equals 14 residues. The germline V gene has CDR1 LGHDT and CDR2 YNNKQL (reference sequence). The CDR3 spells CASSRQGFNTEVFF. Incomplete CDR3 DNA: TGTGCCAGCAGCAGACAGGGGTTCAACACA.

Notes on this clone: Each gene name is a mouse one. From the germline J gene comes the end of the CDR3, since the read stops 3 residues before it. The sample holds other DNA sequences that translate to the same CDR3. This chain connects TRBV13-1 to TRBJ1-6; D is ambiguous. TRBJ1-6 is noted as an ORF with a role that remains uncertain. CDR1 is NSHNY and CDR2 is SYGAGN in the germline V gene. This CDR3 is built from 15 residues. Trimming took 2 bases from V and 0 from J, leaving 6 bases between them. CDR3 in amino acids: CASSEQNSYNSPLYF. The sequenced CDR3 bases are TGTGCCAGCAGTGAACAAAATTCCTATAATTCGCCC.

This clone was seen a few times. Gene and germline names: mouse. The read finishes 3 residues shy of the CDR3 end, and the germline J gene is used to complete it. The V and J genes are TRBV13-1 and TRBJ1-6; TRBD1 matches 7 bases. TRBJ1-6 is an open reading frame, and its role is uncertain. The germline V gene encodes CDR1 NSHNY and CDR2 SYGAGN. The ends lost 4 bases at V and 7 bases at J; junction bases unmatched: 5. The CDR3 is 14 residues long. The sequenced CDR3 bases are TGTGCCAGCAGTCCCCAGGGGGGAAATTCGCCC. It codes for CASSPQGGNSP. The full CDR3 sequence reads CASSPQGGNSPLYF.

This clone was observed a few times. Mouse gene names and germline throughout. The read halts 4 residues ahead of the CDR3 end, with the missing end drawn from the germline J gene. The V gene is TRBV13-1, the J gene TRBJ2-5; D possibly corresponds to TRBD1 (6 bases). The CDR3 is made up of 15 amino acids. The V and J ends lost 2 bases and 1 base respectively, with 11 bases between them. Per germline, CDR1 NSHNY and CDR2 SYGAGN. The CDR3 DNA, read in part, is TGTGCCAGCAGTGACCCGGACAGCTACCAAGAC. The encoded protein is CASSDPDSYQD. From start to end, the CDR3 is CASSDPDSYQDTQYF.

As regards this clone: Gene names and germline refer to mouse. The read halts 4 residues ahead of the CDR3 end, with the missing end drawn from the germline J gene. The chain carries TRBV14 and TRBJ2-5; 9 nucleotides agree with TRBD2. The V gene's germline CDR1 is SGHDT and CDR2 FRDEAV. The junction had 1 base not matched to a gene; V was cut back by 4 bases and J by 1 base. This CDR3 contains 14 residues. CDR3 sequence: CASSGTGYQDTQYF. CDR3 DNA (partial): TGTGCCAGCAGTGGGACTGGGTACCAAGAC. Filled out from reference TRBV14 and TRBJ2-5, the complete variable domain reads EAGVTQSPRYAVLQEGQAVSFWCDPISGHDTLYWYQQPRDQGPQLLVYFRDEAVIDNSQLPSDRFSAVRPKGTNSTLKIQSAKQGDTATYLCASSGTGYQDTQYFGPGTRLLVL.

On this clone: Gene names and germline refer to mouse. CDR3 bases read: TGTGCTAGCAGTAGAGTGGGGGGGCACCAAGAC. As protein: CASSRVGGHQD. The whole CDR3 sequence reads CASSRVGGHQDTQYF. The chain couples TRBV17 to TRBJ2-5, with TRBD2 matching 9 bases. Read sequence stops 4 residues before the CDR3 end, and the germline J gene provides the missing end. Trimming cost V 1 base and J 1 base; bases outside gene matches: 0. CDR1 is MNHDT, CDR2 YYDKIL, per germline. The CDR3 spans 15 residues.

This clone has only a few counts. The gene symbols are mouse symbols. The read falls 4 residues short of the CDR3 end, and the missing part is taken from the germline J gene. The rearrangement joins TRBV19 to TRBJ1-2, with D maybe TRBD1 (6 bases). Per germline, CDR1 FNHDT and CDR2 SITEND (reference sequence). The CDR3 contains 14 residues. Trimming stripped 5 bases from V and 0 bases from J, with 11 bases between. The CDR3 is CASSPTGTNSDYTF. Partial CDR3 DNA: TGTGCCAGCAGCCCGACAGGTACAAACTCC.

This clone was observed many times. Gene names follow the mouse nomenclature. The read stops 4 residues short of the end of the CDR3; the missing end is completed from the germline J gene. This specimen includes other DNA sequences encoding the same CDR3. The chain joins TRBV5 to TRBJ2-5; D unclear. V was clipped by 2 bases and J by 0 bases, with 0 bases between them. Germline V CDR1 and CDR2: LGHNA, YNLKQL (reference sequence). CDR3 length equals 12 residues. The sequenced part of the CDR3 DNA is TGTGCCAGCAGCCAAAACCAAGAC. It specifies CASSQNQD. The full CDR3 is CASSQNQDTQYF.

Regarding this clone: Gene labels here are mouse ones. The sample contains more than one DNA sequence encoding this CDR3. CDR3 residues: CTCRTTNTGQLYF. CDR3 DNA (partial): TGCACCTGCCGGACAACAAACACCGGG. The chain is built from TRBV1 and TRBJ2-2; possible D gene TRBD1, 5 bases. The read halts 4 residues ahead of the CDR3 end, with the missing end drawn from the germline J gene. The CDR3 runs 13 residues. CDR1 is NSQYPW, CDR2 LRSPGD, per germline (reference sequence). V lost 8 bases, J lost 0 bases, and 7 bases lay in between.

This clone was observed a handful of times. Each gene name is a mouse one. The CDR3 protein is CASSQDWGQYEQYF. CDR3 DNA (partial): TGTGCCAGCAGCCAAGACTGGGGCCAATAT. This sequence joins TRBV5 and TRBJ2-7; D perhaps matches TRBD2 (6 bases). With the read ending 4 residues before the CDR3 end, the germline J gene is used to fill in that end. CDR3 length: 14 residues. Per germline, CDR1 LGHNA and CDR2 YNLKQL (reference sequence).

To note about this clone: Genes and germline are mouse. The CDR3 goes on 3 residues after the read ends, and that part is filled in from the germline J gene. The genes are TRBV31 and TRBJ1-6; TRBD1 is a possible D gene (6 bases). TRBJ1-6 is placed among ORFs of uncertain function. Looked up from germline, CDR1 is GKSSPN and CDR2 is SITVG. Trimming removed 0 bases at V and 6 bases at J, with 9 bases between. This CDR3 has 14 residues. Incomplete CDR3 DNA: TGTGCCTGGAGTCTGATAGGGGGTAATTCGCCC. Translation gives CAWSLIGGNSP. The CDR3 in its entirety is CAWSLIGGNSPLYF.